The next 27 T cell receptor beta chains were all read from a single sample in a study of blood T cell repertoires in COVID-19. Method: immunoSEQ multiplex PCR; TCRdb's copy keeps in-frame clones and lacks some. The repertoire holds hundreds of thousands of clones, with about 90% as singletons. The sample consisted of peripheral blood. The receptor set was obtained from a woman between 70 and 85 years old with COVID-19, enrolled during active disease.

The genes are TRBV29-1 and TRBJ2-7, with a tentative D call TRBD2 (7 bases). The V gene lost 7 bases and the J gene lost 6 bases, with 13 bases spanning the gap. Germline lookup yields CDR1 SQVTM and CDR2 ANQGSEA. CDR3 length: 11 residues. CDR3 in DNA: TGCAGCGCATGGGGGGGCGGCGAGCAGTACTTC. This sequence encodes CSAWGGGEQYF.

The chain carries TRBV2 and TRBJ1-2; D ambiguous. The CDR3 runs 12 residues. V was pared by 7 bases and J by 2 bases, with 8 bases between. Germline assignment: CDR1 SNHLY and CDR2 FYNNEI. CDR3 region: CASMPANYGYTF. In nucleotides, the CDR3 is TGTGCCAGCATGCCAGCGAACTATGGCTACACCTTC.

The rearrangement uses TRBV6-1 and TRBJ1-2, with 8 nucleotides matching TRBD1. The junction had 10 bases not matched to a gene; V was cut back by 2 bases and J by 8 bases. Germline V gene data show CDR1 as MNHNS and CDR2 as SASEGT. The length of the CDR3 is 15 residues. The CDR3 here is CASSETHGQGRGYTF. DNA for the CDR3: TGTGCCAGCAGTGAAACCCACGGACAGGGTAGGGGCTACACCTTC.

The chain carries TRBV27 and TRBJ2-3, with D possibly being TRBD2 (5 bases). This CDR3 spans 16 amino acids. V was shortened by 4 bases and J by 0 bases, with 14 bases between the two germline ends. Germline V gene sequence: CDR1 MNHEY, CDR2 SMNVEV (reference sequence). This chain's CDR3 is CASSWGTRTSTDTQYF. The CDR3 nucleotides read TGTGCCAGCAGTTGGGGAACTAGAACCAGCACAGATACGCAGTATTTT.

This chain links TRBV30 with TRBJ1-3, with no clear D. Germline V gene lookup returns CDR1 GTSNPN and CDR2 SVGIG (reference sequence). The CDR3 is 13 amino acids. The ends were cut back, 8 bases at V and 2 bases at J, with 13 bases in the middle. In nucleotides, the CDR3 is TGTGCCGGAACGAGGTGGGCTGGAAACACCATATATTTT. Protein product: CAGTRWAGNTIYF. Full variable domain (missing parts from reference TRBV30 and TRBJ1-3): SQTIHQWPATLVQPVGSPLSLECTVEGTSNPNLYWYRQAAGRGLQLLFYSVGIGQISSEVPQNLSASRPQDRQFILSSKKLLLSDSGFYLCAGTRWAGNTIYFGEGSWLTVV.

The CDR3 protein is CAISGGQAPNTEAFF. CDR3 nucleotide sequence: TGTGCCATCAGTGGGGGACAGGCCCCGAACACTGAAGCTTTCTTT. This chain connects TRBV10-3 to TRBJ1-1, with 8 bases that match TRBD1. V lost 4 bases to trimming and J lost 1 base; unmatched junction nucleotides: 5. Germline CDR1 and CDR2: ENHRY and SYGVKD. The CDR3 covers 15 residues.

The V gene is TRBV28, the J gene TRBJ2-7; 8 bases line up with TRBD1. Germline V gene sequence: CDR1 MDHEN, CDR2 SYDVKM. There are 12 residues in the CDR3. V was pared by 7 bases and J by 4 bases, with 3 bases of the junction left unmatched. The chain's CDR3 is CASTGGIYEQYF. The CDR3 coding sequence is TGTGCCAGCACAGGGGGCATTTACGAGCAGTACTTC.

This chain joins TRBV27 and TRBJ2-5; D not resolved. This CDR3 has 11 amino acids. V lost 7 bases to trimming and J lost 4 bases, with 7 bases between them. Germline values: CDR1 MNHEY, CDR2 SMNVEV (reference sequence). CDR3 coding DNA: TGTGCCAGCATCTTCGGAGAGACCCAGTACTTC. Translated: CASIFGETQYF.

The gene calls are TRBV12-3 or TRBV12-4 and TRBJ2-7, with TRBD1 matching 7 bases. The CDR3 consists of 13 residues. Trimming removed 1 base from V and 5 bases from J; junction bases left unmatched: 2. The CDR3 DNA sequence: TGTGCCAGCAGTTTAGAGACAGGGCACGAGCAGTACTTC. Protein product: CASSLETGHEQYF.

To note about this clone: A much larger clone differs from this one at a single base, so this may be a read error. This sample also contains other DNA sequences that code for the same CDR3. The chain is built from TRBV7-9 and TRBJ1-1, with 8 bases fitting TRBD1. From germline, CDR1 is SEHNR and CDR2 FQNEAQ (reference sequence). V lost 5 bases to trimming and J lost 1 base; unmatched junction nucleotides: 3. The CDR3 contains 14 residues. DNA of the CDR3: TGTGCCAGCAGCCTCGGACAGGGGAACACTGAAGCTTTCTTT. Its protein product is CASSLGQGNTEAFF.

In this sample, this clone turned up a few times. J is TRBJ2-7 and V is TRBV20-1; the match to TRBD1 covers 10 bases. Per germline, CDR1 DFQATT and CDR2 SNEGSKA (reference sequence). CDR3 length: 13 amino acids. The J segment lost 5 bases and the V segment lost 3 bases, leaving 4 bases of the junction unmatched. The CDR3 coding sequence is TGCAGTGCTAGTGGGGACAGGGGACACGAGCAGTACTTC. Amino acids: CSASGDRGHEQYF.

The rearrangement joins TRBV19 to TRBJ2-5, with TRBD2 matching 13 bases. With 5 bases clipped from V and 5 bases from J, the junction kept 8 bases outside the gene matches. The CDR3 extends over 16 amino acids. Germline CDR1 and CDR2: LNHDA and SQIVND (reference sequence). CDR3 sequence: CASSAPGLAGSETQYF. CDR3 sequence (DNA): TGTGCCAGTAGTGCGCCGGGACTAGCGGGGAGTGAGACCCAGTACTTC.

This sequence joins TRBV7-2 and TRBJ1-1; possibly TRBD1 for D (5 bases). The CDR3 contains 14 residues. Per the germline V gene, CDR1 is SGHTA and CDR2 is FQGNSA. The ends were cut back, 5 bases at V and 4 bases at J, with 14 bases in the middle. CDR3 sequence reads: CASSVTGMATEAFF. In DNA, the CDR3 is TGTGCCAGCAGCGTCACAGGTATGGCCACTGAAGCTTTCTTT.

The sample holds many counts of this clone. CDR3 nucleotide sequence: TGTGCCACCAGAGACTCCTCGGCGGTGGAAGCTTTCTTT. Protein sequence: CATRDSSAVEAFF. The chain employs TRBV24-1 and TRBJ1-1; D remains ambiguous. CDR1 is KGHDR and CDR2 is SFDVKD in the germline V gene. The CDR3 consists of 13 residues. Trimming cost V 7 bases and J 8 bases, with 16 bases left between them.

The chain combines TRBV24-1 with TRBJ2-5; 7 nucleotides agree with TRBD1. V gave up 7 bases and J gave up 4 bases; unmatched junction bases: 5. CDR3 length equals 13 residues. Germline V lookup: CDR1 KGHDR, CDR2 SFDVKD. CDR3 sequence (DNA): TGTGCCACCAGCTACAGGGGATCAGAGACCCAGTACTTC. Its protein is CATSYRGSETQYF.

This chain uses TRBV9 with TRBJ2-1, with 14 bases matching TRBD2. The CDR3 length is 15 residues. Germline V CDR1 and CDR2: SGDLS, YYNGEE. V dropped 0 bases and J dropped 9; count of bases not matched to a gene: 2. CDR3 sequence: CASSVGLAGGSEQFF. CDR3 nucleotides: TGTGCCAGCAGCGTAGGACTAGCGGGGGGGAGTGAGCAGTTCTTC.

This rearrangement joins TRBV3-1 (or the pseudogene TRBV3-2) to TRBJ2-7, with 8 bases fitting TRBD2. Germline V gene lookup returns CDR1 LGHDT and CDR2 YNNKEL (reference sequence). The length of the CDR3 is 14 residues. V shed 7 bases and J 5 bases; nucleotides not matched to a gene: 10. This CDR3 is CASTPGGGYHEQYF. The CDR3 region has the DNA TGTGCCAGCACCCCCGGGGGGGGGTACCACGAGCAGTACTTC.

V gene TRBV10-3 combines with J gene TRBJ2-7; 9 bases fit TRBD1. V was pared by 6 bases and J by 4 bases, with 4 bases of the junction left unmatched. The germline CDR1 and CDR2 sequences are ENHRY and SYGVKD. The CDR3 runs to 13 residues. CDR3 sequence (DNA): TGTGCCATCAGCGGGACAGGGAGGTACGAGCAGTACTTC. Its translation is CAISGTGRYEQYF.

The chain combines TRBV18 with TRBJ2-2, with 7 bases aligning to TRBD1. The CDR3 runs to 17 residues. Germline values: CDR1 KGHSH, CDR2 LQKENI. Germline trimming cut 0 bases from V and 0 bases from J; bases unmatched to any gene: 4. CDR3 region: CASSPPTGLSNTGELFF. The CDR3 nucleotides read TGTGCCAGCTCACCACCGACAGGGCTTTCGAACACCGGGGAGCTGTTTTTT.

The chain combines TRBV6-5 with TRBJ1-3, with a weak D call TRBD1 (5 bases). The CDR3 consists of 14 residues. V dropped 2 bases and J dropped 3 bases, with 8 bases sitting between them. Germline loops: CDR1 MNHEY, CDR2 SVGAGI. DNA of the CDR3: TGTGCCAGCAGTTACCGACAGAATGGAAACACCATATATTTT. Translation gives CASSYRQNGNTIYF.

The chain links TRBV30 to TRBJ2-7; TRBD1 aligns across 10 bases. The CDR3 is 14 amino acids. Trimming cost V 3 bases and J 6 bases; bases outside gene matches: 8. Germline V lookup: CDR1 GTSNPN, CDR2 SVGIG (reference sequence). The CDR3 DNA sequence: TGTGCCTGGAGCCCCGGGACAGGGGTTAGCGAGCAGTACTTC. Protein sequence: CAWSPGTGVSEQYF.

J is TRBJ2-7 and V is TRBV18; D uncertain. The CDR3 extends over 14 amino acids. Germline assignment: CDR1 KGHSH and CDR2 LQKENI. Trimming took off 3 bases at V and 2 bases at J, with 11 bases between the two ends. Written as DNA, the CDR3 is TGTGCCAGCTCACCTCGGGTCCCAGCCTACGAGCAGTACTTC. Amino acids: CASSPRVPAYEQYF.

The chain recombines TRBV2 with TRBJ2-3; D perhaps matches TRBD1 (5 bases). This CDR3 is 14 amino acids long. CDR1 SNHLY and CDR2 FYNNEI come from the germline V gene. The V and J ends lost 10 bases and 0 bases respectively, with 14 bases between them. CDR3 residues: CATRQTASTDTQYF. The DNA of the CDR3 is TGTGCCACCCGACAGACCGCTAGCACAGATACGCAGTATTTT. The whole variable domain, remainder taken from reference TRBV2 and TRBJ2-3, is EPEVTQTPSHQVTQMGQEVILRCVPISNHLYFYWYRQILGQKVEFLVSFYNNEISEKSEIFDDQFSVERPDGSNFTLKIRSTKLEDSAMYFCATRQTASTDTQYFGPGTRLTVL.

The rearrangement uses TRBV7-2 and TRBJ2-7, with 8 bases that match TRBD1. The V segment lost 5 bases and the J segment 2 bases; nucleotides outside the gene matches: 11. Germline CDR1 and CDR2: SGHTA and FQGNSA. This CDR3 spans 16 amino acids. CDR3 loop: CASSPRRTGYPYEQYF. The CDR3 DNA follows: TGTGCCAGCAGCCCAAGACGGACAGGGTACCCCTACGAGCAGTACTTC.

This chain connects TRBV7-2 to TRBJ2-7; TRBD2 aligns across 8 bases. Germline CDR1 is SGHTA and CDR2 is FQGNSA. This CDR3 spans 14 amino acids. J was trimmed by 4 bases and V by 5 bases; bases with no gene match: 7. CDR3 region: CASSRTGGKYEQYF. The CDR3 DNA reads as TGTGCCAGCAGCCGGACGGGGGGGAAGTACGAGCAGTACTTC.

This clone was detected only once. The chain links TRBV20-1 to TRBJ1-5; 10 nucleotides match TRBD1. Germline CDR1 DFQATT, CDR2 SNEGSKA (reference sequence). The J segment lost 11 bases and the V segment lost 6 bases, leaving 10 bases of the junction unmatched. The CDR3 is made up of 13 amino acids. CDR3 in DNA: TGCAGTGCCAGTCCCGGGACAGGGGAAGCCCAGCATTTT. Protein product: CSASPGTGEAQHF.

This chain uses TRBV9 with TRBJ1-4; unclear D gene. The CDR3 runs to 14 residues. Germline-derived CDR1 and CDR2 are SGDLS and YYNGEE. With 0 bases removed from V and 5 bases from J, the gap between germline ends came to 8 bases. The CDR3 sequence: CASSVDTENEKLFF. CDR3 coding DNA: TGTGCCAGCAGCGTAGATACAGAGAATGAAAAACTGTTTTTT. Combining the CDR3 with reference TRBV9 and TRBJ1-4 gives the whole variable domain DSGVTQTPKHLITATGQRVTLRCSPRSGDLSVYWYQQSLDQGLQFLIQYYNGEERAKGNILERFSAQQFPDLHSELNLSSLELGDSALYFCASSVDTENEKLFFGSGTQLSVL.